The entry that follows covers one T cell receptor beta chain sequence. This clone was recorded only once. It has no known antigen specificity. No per-base quality is available; no much larger clone lies one base away. CDR1 ENHRY and CDR2 SYGVKD are derived from the germline V gene. The junction carries 10 bases between V and J, which are trimmed by 3 bases and 5 bases respectively. There are 13 amino acids in the CDR3, from cysteine to phenylalanine inclusive. The CDR3 DNA has 39 bases and is translated from base 1. This entry comes from a study of cytomegalovirus exposure and HLA in healthy donors (dated by TCRdb to between 2016 and 2019). Describing the broader study: According to an earlier analysis of several hundred of the donors, 150 million to 200 million T cells yielded over 100 million unique TCR beta sequences and 276 Gb of sequence data. In an earlier analysis of 500 to 650 of the donors, high-throughput TCR beta sequencing was used to judge whether each TCR beta V gene segment behaved as functional or pseudogenic. The study was designed to test whether signatures of past pathogen exposure could be identified by cataloging public T cell receptors. Alongside the repertoire data, information on donor age, sex, ethnicity and CMV serostatus was compiled. Rather than using new phenotypic data, the later analysis identified candidate immune exposures from TCR beta sequences and from how often those sequences occurred across donors. HLA typing covered class I and class II loci at four-digit resolution. All discovery cohort repertoires had been generated using a single sequencing platform. Among the roughly 430 genotyped donors, about 83% belonged to the genetic ancestry cluster associated with self-reported Caucasian donors. The T cell repertoires of about 700 subjects were profiled by immunosequencing and related to cytomegalovirus serostatus. About five DR-DQ haplotypes were handled as single units for association and clustering because linkage in the cohort was strong. A separate validation cohort of 100 to 150 different subjects was used in addition to the roughly 700-subject first cohort. A later genetic analysis used genome-wide SNP genotypes for about three fifths of the 666 donors, treating that subset as a discovery cohort. Typing coverage differed by locus: A, B, C, DRB1 and DQB1 were typed in about 629-640 donors, DQA1 in 522, DPA1 in 606, and DPB1 in roughly 450. Among roughly 370 genotyped donors of the cohort, an average of approximately 230,000 unique TCR beta nucleotide sequences were sequenced per donor, around 20% of them non-productive. High-throughput TCR immunosequencing, statistical association of individual TCRs with disease status, and machine learning were combined to predict cytomegalovirus infection status. An early release that covered around 590 HLA-typed donors contained approximately 300 gigabases of sequencing data and around 85 million unique TCR sequences. A later analysis re-analyzed previously published TCR beta repertoires from 666 donors and added high-resolution HLA genotyping to study TCR occurrence patterns. Summary of the overall study and its limitations: The study listed approximately 150 TCR beta chains as associated with cytomegalovirus. A later analysis found that HLA-associated TCR beta chains were more clonally expanded and had lower generation probabilities than equally common non-associated chains. In vitro tests confirmed that a few of the cytomegalovirus-associated TCR beta chains recognize cytomegalovirus antigens. Because counts were too low, fewer than 20 rarely observed V segments, including chromosome 9 orphons, were excluded from the earlier analysis of 587 of the donors. Linkage disequilibrium might explain the correlated functional status among segregating V segments, but an unknown experimental factor could not be ruled out. In an earlier analysis of 500 to 650 of the donors, most TCR beta V segments appeared in productive rearrangements about 90% or about 30% of the time, broadly matching IMGT annotations. A further reported finding was that TCR beta sequences accurately predicted the HLA-A and HLA-B alleles for most subjects in the first cohort. The sequencing pipeline was judged likely to have produced a cluster of highly shared sequence variants as a technical artifact. Because the 87-base-pair reads could not distinguish some IMGT-functional V segments, including TRBV6-2 and TRBV6-3, those segments were excluded. At a false discovery rate of 0.05, a later analysis linked under 20,000 TCR beta sequences to specific HLA alleles. V-gene and J-gene trimming of TCR beta chains was associated with a missense DCLRE1C variant in a later genetic analysis, and the association was replicated in an independent cohort. According to a later analysis, TCR association rates differed among HLA loci, with DRB1 alleles showing the most associated TCRs and HLA-C alleles showing the fewest. According to a later analysis, most CMV-associated TCR beta chains appeared to be HLA-restricted, and the HLA associations seemed to be driven largely by CMV exposure. According to a later analysis, parvovirus B19, influenza, CMV and Epstein-Barr virus appeared linked to several top co-occurrence clusters. For the cohort, immune exposure information was limited to CMV serostatus. Most TCR sequences were seen in very few donors, while some public TCRs were found in many individuals. Presence/absence analyses assumed roughly uniform sequencing depth across donors, an assumption that may not hold. Assigning TCR associations to individual alleles was difficult when HLA alleles, especially DR and DQ, strongly co-occurred. The classifier was reported to diagnose cytomegalovirus status with high specificity and sensitivity in both the original cohort and the validation cohort. This cohort had only TCR beta chains sequenced, and the lack of alpha or paired-chain data limited which features could be detected. The authors suggested that the approach could potentially be extended to other disease states and immunological phenotypes. Because HLA typing was unavailable for some donors at each locus, only the typed subset was used in association tests. Compared with the roughly 720-donor mean, donors in an Asian-associated ancestry cluster had fewer N-insertions in productive TCRs, according to a later genetic analysis.

Receptor amplification or capture employed the immunoSEQ multiplex PCR assay. The multiplex PCR relied on a mix of 60 forward primers for TCR Vbeta segments and 13 reverse primers for TCR Jbeta segments. A multiplex PCR assay on genomic DNA amplified the CDR3 region of rearranged TCR beta genes. The amplified TCR beta libraries were sequenced on the Illumina HiSeq System as 87-base-pair reads. As for the authors' bioinformatics: In a later analysis, tens of millions of unique TCR beta chains were counted across the 500 to 850 repertoires, and some 10 million of these chains were shared by at least two donors. Raw reads were error-corrected and collapsed into unique sequences by a nearest-neighbor algorithm in which closely related sequences were merged to remove PCR and sequencing errors. CDR3 sequences were aligned to IMGT reference sequences to assign V, D and J gene segments. For a sequence to be retained, a match of at least six nucleotides to both a V gene segment and a J gene segment was required. Rearrangements were called productive when the CDR3 lacked stop codons and stayed in frame with V and J; all others were non-productive. Following IMGT convention, CDR3 was defined as the stretch from the second conserved V-encoded cysteine up to the conserved J-encoded phenylalanine. The earlier analysis of 587 of the donors excluded sequences that lacked an unambiguous match to a single V gene segment. In an earlier analysis of approximately 550 of the donors, V segments were called functional above 56.7% productive rearrangements and were called segregating when the between-donor standard deviation exceeded 5%. A statistical classification framework was built for diagnosing cytomegalovirus status from the catalog of TCR beta chain sequences. V and J gene assignment, in a later analysis, came from comparing TCR nucleotide sequences with IMGT/GENE-DB human TR gene sequences. A later analysis assigned CDR3 sequences and most-parsimonious VDJ recombination scenarios with the TCRdist pipeline. In a later analysis, each TCR beta chain was defined by its CDR3 amino acid sequence together with its V-gene family, and reads lacking a unique V-gene family were excluded. In a later analysis, 450 to 600 highly shared, low-generation-probability nucleotide sequences were removed to address suspected cross-contamination and a sequencing artifact. In a later analysis, a clonal expansion index for each public chain was calculated from normalized within-repertoire ranks of inferred template counts. In a later analysis, generation probabilities were computed with a VDJ recombination model fitted to out-of-frame rearrangements, and the resulting probabilities were checked against IGoR. In a later analysis, hypergeometric tests were used to score TCR-TCR, TCR-HLA and TCR-CMV co-occurrence, with a repertoire-size bias correction applied to TCR pairs. False discovery rates were estimated in a later analysis by permuting HLA or CMV assignments 20 times. In a later analysis, co-occurring TCRs were grouped using DBSCAN, and TCRdist sequence similarity was added for clustering within HLA-allele-positive subsets. Repertoires with fewer than 30,000 or more than 120,000 public chains, plus five repertoires with anomalous nucleotide sharing, were excluded from co-occurrence clustering. TCRdb mirrors the immuneACCESS table, restricted to in-frame sequences. Some clones are absent from its copies; in checked studies, under half trace to an unresolved V gene, and the reason for the others is unknown. For V, J and clone size, that table is used; D and trimming come from the DNA. A total of about 90,000 clones appear in this sample, around 64% of them only once. Jointly, the top ten make up 2.1% of the sample.

The cohort comprised 710 or so healthy bone marrow donors. At the time of sampling, all cohort members were nominally healthy, though unrecorded immune exposures were likely present. The donor tested CMV seronegative, placing the donor among the 350 to 400 seronegative members of the cohort. Every donor gave a peripheral blood sample, and the peripheral blood mononuclear cells from that sample were used for TCR beta sequencing. The Qiagen DNeasy Blood Extraction Kit was used to extract genomic DNA from the blood cell samples. The sequenced sample consisted of PBMCs. The sequence joins TRBV10-3 to TRBJ1-2, with a weak D call of TRBD1 (5 bases match). The clonotype was recovered from a man younger than 45 in good health and CMV-seronegative. CDR3 reads: CAISEQAGYGYTF. The DNA sequence is as follows: TGTGCCATCAGTGAACAGGCAGGGTATGGCTACACCTTC.